This TCR beta chain comes out of a study of CD8+ T cells in alopecia areata. About the research overall: Treatment comprised oral tofacitinib, 5 to 10 mg twice daily, in treated patients.

RNA was isolated and reverse transcribed to cDNA, the sequencing template. Some clones are missing from TCRdb's copy, which holds only in-frame ones; the method was immunoSEQ multiplex PCR. The data contain about 200,000 clones, roughly two fifths of them singletons. V gave up 1 base and J gave up 3 bases, with 12 bases separating them. From germline, CDR1 is SEHNR and CDR2 FQNEAQ (reference sequence). The CDR3 has 15 residues. The treatment here: oral pan-JAK inhibitor, 5-10 mg twice daily. The clonotype comes from a human donor with alopecia areata. V is TRBV7-9 and J is TRBJ1-1; D gene unclear. Specimen: CD4+ T cells sorted from blood, collected between weeks 30 and 35, from a patient treated with tofacitinib. The CDR3 bases are TGTGCCAGCAGCTTAGTGGCATTCGTGGACACTGAAGCTTTCTTT. Protein: CASSLVAFVDTEAFF. Full variable domain (remainder filled in from reference TRBV7-9 and TRBJ1-1): DTGVSQNPRHKITKRGQNVTFRCDPISEHNRLYWYRQTLGQGPEFLTYFQNEAQLEKSRLLSDRFSAERPKGSFSTLEIQRTEQGDSAMYLCASSLVAFVDTEAFFGQGTRLTVV.